This T cell receptor (beta chain) was captured by sequencing in a study of breast tumors, draining lymph nodes, adjacent tissues. Via MiXCR, TCRdb re-called the multiplex PCR reads, giving one row per CDR3 protein. The sample gives 200,000 to 250,000 distinct CDR3 sequences, nearly 35% of which show up once; roughly 3.5% is in the top ten. Losses at the gene ends were 4 bases for V and 5 bases for J; bases not matched to a gene: 5. The germline V gene encodes CDR1 SGHAT and CDR2 FQNNGV. The CDR3 runs to 14 residues. This clonotype was observed a handful of times. Its target is not known. Breast cancer patients provided tissue from their axillary draining lymph nodes. General study findings and limits: Tumor repertoires ranked between lymph nodes and nontumor tissue in diversity, with V and J gene preferences.

Sequenced input: axillary lymph node tissue. The V and J genes are TRBV11-2 and TRBJ1-1; 9 positions match TRBD1. The source of this sequence is a female donor with breast cancer. Some clones in this sample may be carry-over from other donors' samples. CDR3 in amino acids: CASSSQGARTEAFF. CDR3 coding DNA: TGTGCCAGCAGCTCACAGGGGGCACGAACTGAAGCTTTCTTT. Looking up the rest from reference TRBV11-2 and TRBJ1-1 gives the full variable domain: EAGVAQSPRYKIIEKRQSVAFWCNPISGHATLYWYQQILGQGPKLLIQFQNNGVVDDSQLPKDRFSAERLKGVDSTLKIQPAKLEDSAVYLCASSSQGARTEAFFGQGTRLTVV.